Listed here are 27 T cell receptor beta chains from one sample, sequenced in a study of cytomegalovirus exposure and HLA in healthy donors. Primers: 60 Vbeta forward and 13 Jbeta reverse. This table comes from immunoSEQ multiplex PCR, and its TCRdb copy is limited to in-frame clones, with some not included. The data show 85,000 to 130,000 clones, roughly 75% seen once. The sequenced sample consisted of PBMCs. The receptor source for this set is a man in his forties in good health and CMV-seronegative.

The rearrangement uses TRBV6-5 and TRBJ2-4; no reliable D call. V was clipped by 4 bases and J by 1 base, with 5 bases between them. This CDR3 contains 13 residues. Germline CDR1 MNHEY, CDR2 SVGAGI. DNA of the CDR3: TGTGCCAGCAGTTCGCGGGCCAAAAACATTCAGTACTTC. It specifies CASSSRAKNIQYF.

This clone was recorded only once. The chain carries TRBV5-1 and TRBJ2-2, with D possibly matching TRBD2 (5 bases). CDR1 and CDR2 from the germline V gene are SGHRS and YFSETQ. CDR3 length equals 14 residues. With 0 bases removed from V and 6 bases from J, the gap between germline ends came to 9 bases. CDR3 nucleotide sequence: TGCGCCAGCAGCTTGGAGCGGTTCCCCGGGGAGCTGTTTTTT. It is translated as CASSLERFPGELFF.

This clone was found a few times. The V call is TRBV2, the J call TRBJ2-1, with a weak D call TRBD1 (6 bases). Germline-derived CDR1 and CDR2 are SNHLY and FYNNEI. The CDR3 spans 15 residues. Trimming removed 9 bases at V and 4 bases at J, with 19 bases between. The CDR3 bases are TGTGCCAGTCGAATACTAGGGGGAAGATACAATGAGCAGTTCTTC. It translates to CASRILGGRYNEQFF. The full variable domain, with the rest looked up from reference TRBV2 and TRBJ2-1, is EPEVTQTPSHQVTQMGQEVILRCVPISNHLYFYWYRQILGQKVEFLVSFYNNEISEKSEIFDDQFSVERPDGSNFTLKIRSTKLEDSAMYFCASRILGGRYNEQFFGPGTRLTVL.

This sequence joins TRBV7-9 and TRBJ2-1; 9 bases fit TRBD1. In germline, CDR1 is SEHNR, CDR2 FQNEAQ (reference sequence). The V gene end was trimmed by 2 bases and the J gene end by 6 bases; junction bases not matched to a gene: 8. CDR3 length equals 16 residues. DNA for the CDR3: TGTGCCAGCAGCTTAACACCGGGACAGGGACGCAATGAGCAGTTCTTC. Protein product: CASSLTPGQGRNEQFF.

This chain connects TRBV13 to TRBJ1-1, with D possibly matching TRBD1 (5 bases). The ends were cut back, 7 bases at V and 5 bases at J, with 17 bases in the middle. The germline CDR1 and CDR2 sequences are PRHDT and FYEKMQ (reference sequence). The CDR3 sequence is 14 residues long. Here the CDR3 reads CASTQREGVTEAFF. DNA of the CDR3: TGTGCCAGCACCCAAAGGGAAGGGGTGACTGAAGCTTTCTTT.

CDR3: CASSAGTGTGQYF. The DNA for the CDR3 is TGCGCCAGCTCTGCCGGGACAGGGACAGGGCAGTACTTC. This chain uses TRBV10-1 with TRBJ2-5; TRBD1 matches 9 bases. Germline V lookup: CDR1 WNHNN, CDR2 SYGVQD (reference sequence). This CDR3 is built from 13 residues. V was clipped by 8 bases and J by 11 bases; unmatched bases: 12.

This chain uses TRBV7-2 with TRBJ1-3; D call uncertain. The germline V gene has CDR1 SGHTA and CDR2 FQGNSA. The V and J ends lost 3 bases and 0 bases respectively, with 6 bases between them. This CDR3 is 14 amino acids long. Written as DNA, the CDR3 is TGTGCCAGCAGCTTGGCCGTCTCTGGAAACACCATATATTTT. As protein: CASSLAVSGNTIYF.

In its sample, this clone was seen a few times. This chain uses TRBV15 with TRBJ2-6, with D unresolved. Germline V lookup: CDR1 LNHNV, CDR2 YYDKDF (reference sequence). The ends were cut back, 0 bases at V and 0 bases at J, with 6 bases in the middle. The CDR3 totals 16 residues. The CDR3 here is CATSREVSSGANVLTF. The CDR3 region has the DNA TGTGCCACCAGCAGAGAGGTTAGCTCTGGGGCCAACGTCCTGACTTTC. The entire variable domain, with the rest obtained from reference TRBV15 and TRBJ2-6, is as follows: DAMVIQNPRYQVTQFGKPVTLSCSQTLNHNVMYWYQQKSSQAPKLLFHYYDKDFNNEADTPDNFQSRRPNTSFCFLDIRSPGLGDTAMYLCATSREVSSGANVLTFGAGSRLTVL.

J is TRBJ1-4 and V is TRBV6-1, with D maybe TRBD1 (6 bases). CDR3 length equals 17 residues. CDR1 is MNHNS and CDR2 is SASEGT in the germline V gene. V was clipped by 0 bases and J by 7 bases, with 18 bases between them. This CDR3 reads CASSEAWTAQGFEKLFF. The CDR3 region has the DNA TGTGCCAGCAGTGAAGCGTGGACAGCCCAGGGATTTGAAAAACTGTTTTTT.

The chain is built from TRBV5-1 and TRBJ2-7, with D possibly matching TRBD1 (6 bases). Deletions cut 1 base from V and 6 bases from J, with 11 bases between. This CDR3 is 13 amino acids long. The germline gives CDR1 SGHRS, CDR2 YFSETQ. DNA of the CDR3: TGCGCCAGCAGCTTGACAGGGTTGGGCGAGCAGTACTTC. Encoded protein: CASSLTGLGEQYF.

The gene calls are TRBV4-1 and TRBJ2-7; 9 nucleotides match TRBD1. CDR1 MGHRA and CDR2 YSYEKL come from the germline V gene. Trimming cost V 2 bases and J 4 bases; bases outside gene matches: 9. This CDR3 has 16 residues. The CDR3 here is CASSQTGTGKVYEQYF. Here the CDR3 DNA reads TGCGCCAGCAGCCAAACCGGGACAGGGAAGGTATACGAGCAGTACTTC.

The chain links TRBV6-6 to TRBJ1-1; TRBD1 is a possible D gene (5 bases). V lost 8 bases, J lost 0 bases, and 16 bases lay in between. The CDR3 loop spans 15 amino acids. The germline gives CDR1 MNHNY, CDR2 SVGAGI (reference sequence). CDR3 in amino acids: CASQRGQVMNTEAFF. Here the CDR3 DNA reads TGTGCCAGCCAAAGGGGTCAGGTCATGAACACTGAAGCTTTCTTT.

This chain connects TRBV7-9 to TRBJ1-2, with 10 positions matching TRBD1. This CDR3 is 15 amino acids long. Germline lookup yields CDR1 SEHNR and CDR2 FQNEAQ (reference sequence). Unmatched junction bases numbered 2, after V lost 3 bases and J lost 1 base. CDR3 coding DNA: TGTGCCAGCAGCTTGGGGACAGGGGATAACTATGGCTACACCTTC. Translated, it gives CASSLGTGDNYGYTF. Using reference TRBV7-9 and TRBJ1-2 for the parts outside the CDR3, the full variable domain is DTGVSQNPRHKITKRGQNVTFRCDPISEHNRLYWYRQTLGQGPEFLTYFQNEAQLEKSRLLSDRFSAERPKGSFSTLEIQRTEQGDSAMYLCASSLGTGDNYGYTFGSGTRLTVV.

V and J are TRBV6-5 and TRBJ2-5; the match to TRBD2 covers 10 bases. The germline V gene encodes CDR1 MNHEY and CDR2 SVGAGI. This CDR3 is built from 14 residues. The ends lost 5 bases at V and 7 bases at J; junction bases unmatched: 7. CDR3 residues: CASSGTSDLRTQYF. The CDR3 DNA is TGTGCCAGCAGTGGGACTAGCGACCTCCGGACCCAGTACTTC.

The chain couples TRBV29-1 to TRBJ1-3; a weak D match, TRBD1 (6 bases). This CDR3 contains 12 residues. The germline V gene has CDR1 SQVTM and CDR2 ANQGSEA. V gave up 3 bases and J gave up 9 bases, with 12 bases separating them. The CDR3 DNA is TGCAGCGTTGAGACTTTAGGGGGCACCATATATTTT. Translated: CSVETLGGTIYF.

On this clone: Within the sample, other DNA sequences also encode this same CDR3. The CDR3, as DNA: TGCGCCAGCAGCTTTAGCGGTGACGAGCAGTACTTC. Amino acid sequence: CASSFSGDEQYF. The gene calls are TRBV5-1 and TRBJ2-7, with a tentative D call TRBD2 (6 bases). CDR3 size: 12 residues. The germline V gene has CDR1 SGHRS and CDR2 YFSETQ. The germline V and J ends were trimmed by 2 bases and 5 bases, with 8 bases remaining between them.

The CDR3 loop is CASSPGQMDQPQHF. The CDR3 DNA is TGTGCCAGCAGCCCCGGACAGATGGATCAGCCCCAGCATTTT. The chain carries TRBV7-9 and TRBJ1-5; a possible D gene is TRBD1 (6 bases). The CDR3 contains 14 residues. V dropped 5 bases and J dropped 5 bases, with 13 bases sitting between them. Germline values: CDR1 SEHNR, CDR2 FQNEAQ (reference sequence).

This chain joins TRBV10-1 and TRBJ2-3, with a weak D call TRBD1 (6 bases). Germline loops: CDR1 WNHNN, CDR2 SYGVQD (reference sequence). V shed 5 bases and J shed 7 bases, with 22 bases lying between them. The CDR3 consists of 16 residues. The CDR3 DNA reads TGCGCCAGCAGTCCCGGGACACGGACGTCCAGGAATACGCAGTATTTT. Translating it yields CASSPGTRTSRNTQYF.

The chain is built from TRBV28 and TRBJ2-5, with a weak D call TRBD1 (7 bases). V was shortened by 3 bases and J by 6 bases, with 14 bases between the two germline ends. Germline CDR1 reads MDHEN; CDR2 reads SYDVKM. The CDR3 extends over 14 amino acids. The CDR3 loop is CASSFGGGAKTQYF. DNA for the CDR3: TGTGCCAGCAGTTTTGGAGGGGGCGCGAAGACCCAGTACTTC.

This sequence joins TRBV6-5 and TRBJ2-5, with TRBD1 as a possible D gene (6 bases). The germline V gene has CDR1 MNHEY and CDR2 SVGAGI. Trimming stripped 0 bases from V and 7 bases from J, with 15 bases between. The CDR3 covers 15 residues. For the CDR3, the DNA is TGTGCCAGCAGTTACTCGACCAGGGGTGTTGGGACCCAGTACTTC. It codes for CASSYSTRGVGTQYF.

The chain is built from TRBV6-5 and TRBJ2-7; the D gene is possibly TRBD1 (5 bases). Germline V CDR1 and CDR2: MNHEY, SVGAGI. This CDR3 contains 14 residues. Between the trimmed V and J ends, which lost 6 bases and 5 bases, there was a span of 17 bases. The CDR3 DNA is TGTGCCAGCAGACCTCCTTCAGGGAACCACGAGCAGTACTTC. Translated, it gives CASRPPSGNHEQYF.

This clone came up a few times. This CDR3 reads CSAGLAGGTDTQYF. The CDR3 coding sequence is TGCAGCGCCGGACTAGCGGGGGGCACAGATACGCAGTATTTT. This chain links TRBV29-1 with TRBJ2-3, with 13 bases matching TRBD2. In germline, CDR1 is SQVTM, CDR2 ANQGSEA. This CDR3 has 14 residues. V lost 7 bases, J lost 1 base, and 2 bases stayed unmatched.

The rearrangement joins TRBV15 to TRBJ2-7, with 9 bases that match TRBD1. CDR1 LNHNV and CDR2 YYDKDF come from the germline V gene (reference sequence). The CDR3 is 19 residues long. V dropped 0 bases and J dropped 0; count of bases not matched to a gene: 12. The CDR3 loop reads CATSRDRAPGDRVSYEQYF. DNA for the CDR3: TGTGCCACCAGCAGAGATAGGGCCCCGGGGGACAGGGTCTCCTACGAGCAGTACTTC.

Only a few counts were recorded for this clone. This chain links TRBV5-4 with TRBJ1-6; D is ambiguous. V dropped 0 bases and J dropped 6 bases, with 7 bases sitting between them. This CDR3 has 14 amino acids. Germline V lookup: CDR1 SGHNT, CDR2 YYREEE (reference sequence). The DNA of the CDR3 is TGTGCCAGCAGCTTGGACAGTATTAATTCACCCCTCCACTTT. This sequence encodes CASSLDSINSPLHF.

The sample holds a few counts of this clone. The J gene is TRBJ1-1, the V gene TRBV6-1; no firm D call. Germline V gives CDR1 MNHNS, CDR2 SASEGT. Trimming shortened V by 6 bases and J by 1 base, and 9 bases separated the two germline ends. The CDR3 loop spans 13 amino acids. The CDR3 DNA sequence: TGTGCCAGCAGAGAGAACAGGAACACTGAAGCTTTCTTT. Amino acids: CASRENRNTEAFF.

The chain employs TRBV10-3 and TRBJ2-3; TRBD2 matches 9 bases. CDR1 is ENHRY, CDR2 SYGVKD, per germline. The CDR3 has 15 residues. Unmatched junction bases numbered 4, after V lost 2 bases and J lost 4 bases. CDR3 sequence reads: CAISEASGASDTQYF. In nucleotides, the CDR3 is TGTGCCATCAGTGAGGCTAGCGGGGCCTCAGATACGCAGTATTTT.

The table lists this clone with a few counts. This chain links TRBV29-1 with TRBJ2-1; maybe TRBD1 (6 bases). This CDR3 is 13 amino acids long. From germline, CDR1 is SQVTM and CDR2 ANQGSEA. V was cut by 5 bases and J by 8 bases, with 16 bases left in between. CDR3 amino acids: CSVYTGTKDEQFF. The CDR3 DNA reads TGCAGCGTTTATACAGGGACGAAAGATGAGCAGTTCTTC.